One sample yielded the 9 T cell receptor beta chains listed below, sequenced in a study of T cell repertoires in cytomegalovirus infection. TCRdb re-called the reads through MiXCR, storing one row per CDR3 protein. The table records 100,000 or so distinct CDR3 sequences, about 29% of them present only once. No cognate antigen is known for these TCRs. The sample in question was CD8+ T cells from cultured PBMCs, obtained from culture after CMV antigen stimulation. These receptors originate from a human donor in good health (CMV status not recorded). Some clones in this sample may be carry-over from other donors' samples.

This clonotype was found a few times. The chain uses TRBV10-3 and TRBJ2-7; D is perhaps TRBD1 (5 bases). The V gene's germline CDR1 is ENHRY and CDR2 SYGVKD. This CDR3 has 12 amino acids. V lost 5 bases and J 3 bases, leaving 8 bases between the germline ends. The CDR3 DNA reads TGTGCCATCAGTCAAACAGGCTACGAGCAGTACTTC. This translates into CAISQTGYEQYF.

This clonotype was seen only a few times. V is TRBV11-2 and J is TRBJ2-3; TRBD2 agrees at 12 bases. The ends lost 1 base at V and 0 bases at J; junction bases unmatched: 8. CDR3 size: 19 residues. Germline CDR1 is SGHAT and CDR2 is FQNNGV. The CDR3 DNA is TGTGCCAGCAGCTTAGTCCCCGGACTAGCGGGGTGGAGCACAGATACGCAGTATTTT. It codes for CASSLVPGLAGWSTDTQYF.

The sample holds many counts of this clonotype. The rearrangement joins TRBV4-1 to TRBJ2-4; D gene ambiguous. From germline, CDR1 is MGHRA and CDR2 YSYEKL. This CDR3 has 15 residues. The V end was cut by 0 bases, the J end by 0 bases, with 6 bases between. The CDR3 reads CASSQDLLAKNIQYF. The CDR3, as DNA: TGCGCCAGCAGCCAAGATCTACTAGCCAAAAACATTCAGTACTTC.

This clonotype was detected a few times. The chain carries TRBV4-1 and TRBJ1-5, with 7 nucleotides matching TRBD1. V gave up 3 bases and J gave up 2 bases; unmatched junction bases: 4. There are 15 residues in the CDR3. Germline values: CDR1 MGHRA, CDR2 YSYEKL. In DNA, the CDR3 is TGCGCCAGCAGCCAGACAGGGTTGCGCAATCAGCCCCAGCATTTT. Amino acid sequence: CASSQTGLRNQPQHF.

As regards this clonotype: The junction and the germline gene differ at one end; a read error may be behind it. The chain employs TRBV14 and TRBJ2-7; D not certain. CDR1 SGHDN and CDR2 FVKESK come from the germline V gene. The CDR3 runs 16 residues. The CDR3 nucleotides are TGTGCCGGCAGCCAAGATCTTCCTCCAGAGCCCTACGAGCAGTACTTC. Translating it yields CAGSQDLPPEPYEQYF. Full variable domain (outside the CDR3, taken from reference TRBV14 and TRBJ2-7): EAGVTQFPSHSVIEKGQTVTLRCDPISGHDNLYWYRRVMGKEIKFLLHFVKESKQDESGMPNNRFLAERTGGTYSTLKVQPAELEDSGVYFCAGSQDLPPEPYEQYFGPGTRLTVT.

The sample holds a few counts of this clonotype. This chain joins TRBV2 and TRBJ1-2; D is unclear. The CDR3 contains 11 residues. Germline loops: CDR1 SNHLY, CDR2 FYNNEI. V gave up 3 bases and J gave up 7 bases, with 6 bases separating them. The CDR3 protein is CASSDNTGYTF. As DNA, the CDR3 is TGTGCCAGCAGTGACAACACTGGCTACACCTTC.

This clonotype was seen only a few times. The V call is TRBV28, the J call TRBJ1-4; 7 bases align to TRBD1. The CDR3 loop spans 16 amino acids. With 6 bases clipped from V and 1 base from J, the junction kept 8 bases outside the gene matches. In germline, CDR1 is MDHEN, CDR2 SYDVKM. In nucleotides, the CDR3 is TGTGCCAGCAGGCCGAACCAGGGGGGAACTAATGAAAAACTGTTTTTT. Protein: CASRPNQGGTNEKLFF. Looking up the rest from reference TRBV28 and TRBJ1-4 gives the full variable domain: DVKVTQSSRYLVKRTGEKVFLECVQDMDHENMFWYRQDPGLGLRLIYFSYDVKMKEKGDIPEGYSVSREKKERFSLILESASTNQTSMYLCASRPNQGGTNEKLFFGSGTQLSVL.

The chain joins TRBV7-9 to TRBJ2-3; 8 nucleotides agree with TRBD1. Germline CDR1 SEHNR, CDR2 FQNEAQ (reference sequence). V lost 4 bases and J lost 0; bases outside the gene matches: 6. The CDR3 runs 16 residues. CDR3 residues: CASSSLQGASTDTQYF. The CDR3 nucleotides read TGTGCCAGCAGCTCCTTGCAGGGGGCTAGCACAGATACGCAGTATTTT.

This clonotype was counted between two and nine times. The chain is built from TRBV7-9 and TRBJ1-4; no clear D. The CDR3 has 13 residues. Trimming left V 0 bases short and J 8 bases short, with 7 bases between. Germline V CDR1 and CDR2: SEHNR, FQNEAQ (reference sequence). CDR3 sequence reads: CASSLALGEKLFF. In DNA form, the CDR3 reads TGTGCCAGCAGCTTAGCCTTGGGGGAAAAACTGTTTTTT.